Sequencing of this TCR beta chain was carried out in a study of beta chain features in type 1 diabetes. Germline V gene data show CDR1 as SGHRS and CDR2 as YFSETQ. The V segment lost 4 bases and the J segment 4 bases; nucleotides outside the gene matches: 2. The CDR3 contains 14 residues. The entirety of the isolated RNA underwent reverse transcription, so expressed TCRB transcripts were sequenced. Each sample of naive, central memory or regulatory T cells had, on average, roughly 3.4 million reads. Produced via immunoSEQ multiplex PCR; TCRdb's table is partial and in-frame only. Among around 180,000 clones listed, approximately 8.1% were seen once. Study outcomes and limitations: All four CD4+ subsets from Type 1 diabetes patients carried moderately but significantly shorter TCRB CDR3s.

This clone turned up a few times. Its antigen is not known. The genes are TRBV5-1 and TRBJ1-4; 9 bases map to TRBD1. Material: central memory CD4+ T cells from blood. The receptor was derived from a woman between 40 and 50 years old with type 1 diabetes. The DNA for the CDR3 is TGCGCCAGCAGCGCGGGACAGGGTAATGAAAAACTGTTTTTT. Its protein product is CASSAGQGNEKLFF.